This T cell receptor beta chain derives from a study of control samples from healthy donors and cancer patients. Clones were sequenced by immunoSEQ multiplex PCR, and TCRdb holds only the in-frame ones, with some missing. The sample records under 140,000 clones, approximately 90% being singletons. The germline V gene has CDR1 LGHNT and CDR2 FRNRAP. With V trimmed by 1 base and J by 8 bases, 2 bases remained unmatched. The CDR3 is 15 amino acids. The sample holds a few counts of this clone. This TCR came from a woman aged 55-69 years with lung cancer. Input material: PBMCs. V is TRBV12-5 and J is TRBJ2-1; TRBD2 agrees at 13 bases. The CDR3, as DNA: TGTGCTAGTGGTTTGGGACTAGCGGGAGGCGATGAGCAGTTCTTC. Protein: CASGLGLAGGDEQFF. The variable domain in full, completed from reference TRBV12-5 and TRBJ2-1, reads DARVTQTPRHKVTEMGQEVTMRCQPILGHNTVFWYRQTMMQGLELLAYFRNRAPLDDSGMPKDRFSAEMPDATLATLKIQPSEPRDSAVYFCASGLGLAGGDEQFFGPGTRLTVL.